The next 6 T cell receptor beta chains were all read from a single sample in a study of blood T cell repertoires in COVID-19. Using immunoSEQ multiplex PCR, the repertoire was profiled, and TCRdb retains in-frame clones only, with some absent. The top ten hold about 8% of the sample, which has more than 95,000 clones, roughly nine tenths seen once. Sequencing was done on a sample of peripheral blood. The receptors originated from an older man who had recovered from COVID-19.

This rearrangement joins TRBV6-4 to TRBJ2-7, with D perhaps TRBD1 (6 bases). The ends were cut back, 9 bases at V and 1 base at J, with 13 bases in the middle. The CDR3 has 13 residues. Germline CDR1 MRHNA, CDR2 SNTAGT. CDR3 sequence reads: CARDPGQSYEQYF. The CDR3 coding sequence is TGTGCCAGGGATCCGGGACAATCCTACGAGCAGTACTTC.

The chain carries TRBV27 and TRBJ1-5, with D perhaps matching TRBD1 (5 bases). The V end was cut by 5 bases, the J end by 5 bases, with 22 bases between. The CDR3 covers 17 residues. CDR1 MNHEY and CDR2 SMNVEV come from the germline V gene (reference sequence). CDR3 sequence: CASSPGTGAMIYQPQHF. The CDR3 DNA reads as TGTGCCAGCAGTCCCGGGACGGGAGCTATGATCTATCAGCCCCAGCATTTT.

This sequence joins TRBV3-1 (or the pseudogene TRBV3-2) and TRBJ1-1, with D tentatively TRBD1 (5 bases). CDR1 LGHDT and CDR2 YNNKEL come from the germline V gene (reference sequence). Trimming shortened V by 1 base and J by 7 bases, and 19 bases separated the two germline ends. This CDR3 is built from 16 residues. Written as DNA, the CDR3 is TGTGCCAGCAGCCAAGTTTCCGGACGGGGGGTGAATGAAGCTTTCTTT. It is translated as CASSQVSGRGVNEAFF.

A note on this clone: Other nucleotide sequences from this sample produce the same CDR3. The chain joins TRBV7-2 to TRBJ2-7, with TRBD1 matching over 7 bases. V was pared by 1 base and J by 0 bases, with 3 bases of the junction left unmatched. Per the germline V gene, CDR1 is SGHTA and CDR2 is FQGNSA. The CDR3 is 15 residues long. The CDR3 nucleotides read TGTGCCAGCAGCTTAGTGGGGACAGCCTCCTACGAGCAGTACTTC. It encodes CASSLVGTASYEQYF.

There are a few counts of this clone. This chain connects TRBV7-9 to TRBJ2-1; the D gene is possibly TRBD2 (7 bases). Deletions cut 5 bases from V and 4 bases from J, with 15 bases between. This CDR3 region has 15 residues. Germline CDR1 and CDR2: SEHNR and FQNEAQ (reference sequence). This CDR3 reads CASSPLAGAYNEQFF. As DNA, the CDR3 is TGTGCCAGCAGCCCCCTGGCGGGGGCATACAATGAGCAGTTCTTC.

The DNA for the CDR3 is TGTGCCAGCAGCTTAACCGGGACAGGGGGCGTCTCAACTAATGAAAAACTGTTTTTT. It is translated as CASSLTGTGGVSTNEKLFF. The J gene is TRBJ1-4, the V gene TRBV5-5; TRBD1 agrees at 12 bases. Germline V gene sequence: CDR1 SGHKS, CDR2 YYEKEE (reference sequence). CDR3 size: 19 residues. Trimming removed 2 bases from V and 0 bases from J; junction bases left unmatched: 8.